This T cell receptor beta chain originates from a study of identical twins. General study findings and limits: Invariant MAIT and iNKT cells may have partly biased zero-insertion analyses.

TCRdb passed the 5' RACE reads through MiXCR, listing each CDR3 protein once. The sample includes approximately 690,000 distinct CDR3 sequences, approximately 6% of them seen just once. As to this clonotype: Its antigen is undetermined.

The length of the CDR3 is 11 residues. Germline V CDR1 and CDR2: SEHNR, FQNEAQ (reference sequence). Between the trimmed V and J ends, which lost 2 bases and 12 bases, there was a span of 8 bases. This sequence originates from a man between 18 and 29 years old in good health. Sequencing was done on a sample of naive T cells sorted from blood. The gene calls are TRBV7-9 and TRBJ2-1, with D hard to call. Here the CDR3 DNA reads TGTGCCAGCAGCTTACTCGATACGCAGTTCTTC. This sequence encodes CASSLLDTQFF.